This T cell receptor (beta chain) was identified during a study of blood T cells in healthy people across ages. A second PCR of 7 to 11 cycles used a sample-barcoded 5' primer and a J-beta primer mix. TCRdb reanalysed the 5' RACE reads using MiXCR and keeps one entry per CDR3 protein. The sample has about 570,000 distinct CDR3 sequences, about 26% seen once. This clonotype has just a few counts. The V and J ends lost 5 bases and 10 bases respectively, with 12 bases between them. CDR1 and CDR2 from the germline V gene are SGHAT and FQDESV (reference sequence). CDR3 length equals 13 residues. Sequencing used blood. This rearrangement joins TRBV11-1 to TRBJ1-6; D gene ambiguous. The sequence came from a woman aged 70 to 79 in good health. CDR3 in amino acids: CASSPTRGSPLHF. DNA for the CDR3: TGTGCCAGCAGCCCTACGCGAGGATCACCCCTCCACTTT.